This entry concerns a single TCR beta chain. Antigen: not known. Vbeta (60) and Jbeta (13) primers were used in the PCR. Sequencing was performed with immunoSEQ multiplex PCR; in TCRdb, only in-frame clones are kept and a portion is missing. The sample consists of over 150,000 clones, roughly four fifths of them appearing once. V lost 5 bases to trimming and J lost 6 bases, with 11 bases between them. Germline CDR1 MNHEY, CDR2 SVGAGI. This CDR3 region has 13 residues. This sample was included in a study of cytomegalovirus exposure and HLA in healthy donors. Findings and caveats of the study: Researchers reported in a later analysis that common viral pathogens appeared linked to several top clusters. TCR beta sequences reportedly predicted most subjects' HLA-A and HLA-B alleles accurately. A later analysis, which compared TCR beta chains of equal frequency, found the HLA-associated ones more clonally expanded.

The rearrangement links TRBV6-5 to TRBJ2-1; tentative D call: TRBD2 (6 bases). The sample consisted of PBMCs. The source is a man younger than 30 in good health and CMV-seronegative. The CDR3 reads CASSRAGGNEQFF. The CDR3 bases are TGTGCCAGCAGTAGGGCCGGGGGCAATGAGCAGTTCTTC.